The following is a T cell receptor (beta chain) sequence with its context. Its antigen is undetermined. One entry per CDR3 protein, called by TCRdb with MiXCR from the 5' RACE reads. The sample lists 90,000 to 150,000 distinct CDR3 sequences, about 6.8% occurring once. The CDR3 totals 13 residues. V was trimmed by 8 bases and J by 7 bases, leaving 18 bases between them. This entry comes from a study of T cells after yellow fever vaccination. Study observations and caveats: Post-booster reappearance was seen for most primary-vaccination clones (around 96% CD4, 75% to 90% CD8).

Sequences were derived from CD4+ T cells sorted from PBMCs, sampled roughly 46 days after the first yellow fever vaccination. This receptor was taken from a man aged 18 to 30 who received the YFV17D yellow fever vaccine. The chain carries TRBV23-1 and TRBJ2-7; D call uncertain. TRBV23-1 is treated as an ORF (open reading frame) with a function not yet certain. Here the CDR3 DNA reads TGCGCCAGCTGGCATGCGATGCGCCCTGAGCAGTACTTC. Residues: CASWHAMRPEQYF.